Listed below are T cell receptor beta chains from one sample, sequenced in a study of T cell responses to AZD1222 COVID-19 vaccine. Clones were sequenced by immunoSEQ multiplex PCR, and TCRdb holds only the in-frame ones, with some missing. The table has 130,000 or so clones, over 90% seen once; the top ten hold over 6.5%. Sequences were derived from peripheral blood, sampled on day 0 of AZD1222 vaccination. These TCRs come from an adult in good health. The CDR3 runs from the conserved cysteine through the conserved F or W. The D gene is left open where the match is weak. For some rows the clone size is stated as once, few or many, or as a class when expanded; others skip it.

clone_size,j_call,v_call,d_call,cdr3_aa,cdr3_nt
.,TRBJ1-4,TRBV28,.,CASSTRQETTNEKLFF,TGTGCCAGCAGTACCCGACAGGAAACAACTAATGAAAAACTGTTTTTT
.,TRBJ2-2,TRBV7-8,.,CASSSQPSNTGELFF,TGTGCCAGCAGCTCTCAACCCTCGAACACCGGGGAGCTGTTTTTT
.,TRBJ2-1,TRBV7-9,.,CASSSGTGPVVGNEQFF,TGTGCCAGCAGCTCGGGGACCGGGCCCGTGGTTGGAAATGAGCAGTTCTTC
.,TRBJ2-7,TRBV15,TRBD1,CATSRGGTGAYEQYF,TGTGCCACCAGCAGAGGAGGGACAGGTGCCTACGAGCAGTACTTC
.,TRBJ1-2,TRBV6-5,.,CASSYSRYGYTF,TGTGCCAGCAGTTACTCGCGGTATGGCTACACCTTC
.,TRBJ2-7,TRBV4-2,TRBD1,CASSPRDSYEQYF,TGTGCCAGCAGCCCCCGGGACAGCTACGAGCAGTACTTC
once,TRBJ1-1,TRBV28,TRBD1,CASSSWTGEKPEAFF,TGTGCCAGCAGTTCTTGGACAGGGGAGAAACCTGAAGCTTTCTTT
once,TRBJ2-5,TRBV4-3,TRBD2,CASSQEASGRVETQYF,TGCGCCAGCAGCCAAGAGGCTAGCGGGAGGGTCGAGACCCAGTACTTC
.,TRBJ1-2,TRBV2,.,CASSEGLGGNYGYTF,TGTGCCAGCAGTGAAGGTTTAGGGGGGAACTATGGCTACACCTTC
.,TRBJ1-3,TRBV28,TRBD1,CASSSPGGFSGNTIYF,TGTGCCAGCAGTAGTCCAGGGGGGTTCTCTGGAAACACCATATATTTT
.,TRBJ1-1,TRBV19,.,CASSIDSNTEAFF,TGTGCCAGTAGTATCGACAGCAACACTGAAGCTTTCTTT
.,TRBJ2-3,TRBV7-3,.,CASSFARTDTQYF,TGTGCCAGCAGCTTTGCTCGCACAGATACGCAGTATTTT
.,TRBJ1-3,TRBV2,TRBD1,CASRAGQGFRVSGNTIYF,TGTGCCAGCAGAGCGGGACAGGGATTTAGAGTCTCTGGAAACACCATATATTTT
.,TRBJ1-1,TRBV3-1/TRBV3-2,.,CASSHAGHWNTEAFF,TGTGCCAGCAGCCACGCGGGACATTGGAACACTGAAGCTTTCTTT
.,TRBJ2-7,TRBV11-3,TRBD2,CASSLGLRAGAYEQYF,TGTGCCAGCAGCTTAGGCCTCAGAGCGGGAGCCTACGAGCAGTACTTC
.,TRBJ2-5,TRBV19,.,CASSIGSNQETQYF,TGTGCCAGTAGTATCGGCAGTAATCAAGAGACCCAGTACTTC
.,TRBJ2-2,TRBV7-8,.,CASSPYVKELFF,TGTGCCAGCAGCCCCTATGTAAAGGAGCTGTTTTTT
.,TRBJ2-2,TRBV3-1/TRBV3-2,.,CASSPREALNTGELFF,TGTGCCAGCAGCCCGCGAGAGGCATTGAACACCGGGGAGCTGTTTTTT
.,TRBJ2-1,TRBV9,TRBD2,CASSKYREDNEQFF,TGTGCCAGCAGCAAATACCGGGAGGACAATGAGCAGTTCTTC
once,TRBJ1-1,TRBV5-1,TRBD1,CASSLVAGGNTEAFF,TGCGCCAGCAGCTTGGTGGCAGGGGGGAACACTGAAGCTTTCTTT
.,TRBJ1-2,TRBV6-2/TRBV6-3,TRBD1,CASSPGQALRGYTF,TGTGCCAGCAGTCCCGGACAGGCCCTAAGAGGCTACACCTTC
.,TRBJ1-2,TRBV28,TRBD1,CASKGAGYGYTF,TGTGCCAGCAAGGGGGCGGGCTATGGCTACACCTTC
.,TRBJ1-1,TRBV3-1/TRBV3-2,.,CARALRPRDTEAFF,TGTGCCAGGGCGTTACGGCCCCGGGACACTGAAGCTTTCTTT
.,TRBJ1-2,TRBV28,TRBD1,CASSLSTGINYGYTF,TGTGCCAGCAGTTTATCGACAGGGATCAACTATGGCTACACCTTC
.,TRBJ2-3,TRBV3-1/TRBV3-2,TRBD2,CASSQLAGGSGDTQYF,TGTGCCAGCAGCCAATTAGCGGGAGGGAGTGGAGATACGCAGTATTTT
.,TRBJ2-4,TRBV4-1,TRBD2,CASSKGLAGGPGKNIQYF,TGCGCCAGCAGCAAGGGACTAGCGGGAGGGCCGGGCAAAAACATTCAGTACTTC
.,TRBJ2-3,TRBV5-1,TRBD2,CASSWGLQRDLADTQYF,TGCGCCAGCAGCTGGGGGTTACAGCGGGACCTCGCAGATACGCAGTATTTT
.,TRBJ2-7,TRBV5-1,.,CASSLRGQPYEQYF,TGCGCCAGCAGCTTGAGGGGACAACCCTACGAGCAGTACTTC
.,TRBJ2-7,TRBV6-1,TRBD1,CASSELDRGHEQYF,TGTGCCAGCAGTGAGTTAGACAGGGGGCACGAGCAGTACTTC
.,TRBJ1-2,TRBV29-1,TRBD1,CSVEDWTKGQGEYGYTF,TGCAGCGTTGAAGATTGGACCAAGGGACAGGGAGAGTATGGCTACACCTTC
.,TRBJ2-7,TRBV11-2,.,CASSPRTVSYEQYF,TGTGCCAGCTCCCCCCGGACAGTCTCCTACGAGCAGTACTTC
.,TRBJ2-3,TRBV21-1,.,CASSKAPLAGDPDTQYF,TGTGCCAGCAGCAAAGCGCCCCTAGCGGGAGACCCAGATACGCAGTATTTT
once,TRBJ1-6,TRBV6-5,TRBD1,CASSIDRGRNSPLHF,TGTGCCAGCAGTATTGACAGGGGGCGTAATTCACCCCTCCACTTT
once,TRBJ2-7,TRBV3-1/TRBV3-2,TRBD2,CASSLGTSGSYEQYF,TGTGCCAGCAGCCTCGGGACTAGCGGCTCCTACGAGCAGTACTTC
.,TRBJ1-2,TRBV18,.,CASSPRTDGYTF,TGTGCCAGCTCACCGAGGACAGATGGCTACACCTTC
.,TRBJ2-3,TRBV6-6,TRBD2,CASRTGGWGTDTQYF,TGTGCCAGCAGGACCGGGGGGTGGGGCACAGATACGCAGTATTTT
.,TRBJ2-3,TRBV7-2,TRBD2,CASSFSGTSGSGTQYF,TGTGCCAGCAGCTTTTCTGGGACTAGCGGGAGTGGGACGCAGTATTTT
.,TRBJ1-6,TRBV5-1,.,CASSLQAESYNSPLHF,TGCGCCAGCAGCTTGCAGGCCGAGTCCTATAATTCACCCCTCCACTTT
.,TRBJ1-2,TRBV7-9,TRBD1,CASSPRDWTGGDGYTF,TGTGCCAGCAGCCCTAGAGACTGGACAGGGGGAGATGGCTACACCTTC
.,TRBJ1-3,TRBV25-1,.,CASIRSGRPIYF,TGTGCCAGCATTCGTTCAGGACGGCCCATATATTTT
.,TRBJ2-7,TRBV5-1,.,CASSLAPGNEQYF,TGCGCCAGCAGCTTGGCGCCAGGGAACGAGCAGTACTTC
.,TRBJ2-7,TRBV18,TRBD1,CASSPRTGGLTGYEQYF,TGTGCCAGCTCACCGCGGACAGGGGGCCTCACCGGCTACGAGCAGTACTTC
.,TRBJ1-4,TRBV7-9,TRBD1,CASSLGTANEKLFF,TGTGCCAGCAGCCTCGGGACAGCTAATGAAAAACTGTTTTTT
.,TRBJ2-1,TRBV2,.,CASRSSSYNEQFF,TGTGCCTCCCGATCTAGCTCCTACAATGAGCAGTTCTTC
.,TRBJ1-5,TRBV10-3,.,CAISAGGNQPQHF,TGTGCCATCAGTGCAGGGGGCAATCAGCCCCAGCATTTT
.,TRBJ2-7,TRBV19,TRBD2,CASSISGDIAYEQYF,TGTGCCAGTAGTATTAGCGGGGACATAGCCTACGAGCAGTACTTC
.,TRBJ1-2,TRBV11-2,TRBD1,CASSSGQNYGYTF,TGTGCCAGCAGCTCGGGACAGAACTATGGCTACACCTTC
.,TRBJ2-5,TRBV7-9,.,CASSLVQGTATQYF,TGTGCCAGCAGCTTAGTTCAGGGAACTGCGACCCAGTACTTC
once,TRBJ2-7,TRBV6-6,TRBD2,CASSRLLAAVSYEQYF,TGTGCCAGCAGTCGCCTTCTAGCGGCCGTCTCCTACGAGCAGTACTTC
.,TRBJ1-3,TRBV19,TRBD1,CASRGRGGNTIYF,TGTGCCAGCAGGGGGAGAGGTGGAAACACCATATATTTT
.,TRBJ1-1,TRBV6-4,.,CASRLQEGVSTEAFF,TGTGCCAGCAGGCTCCAGGAGGGGGTGAGCACTGAAGCTTTCTTT
.,TRBJ2-3,TRBV30,TRBD1,CAWSADTATGGETDTQYF,TGTGCCTGGAGTGCAGACACGGCAACAGGGGGCGAAACAGATACGCAGTATTTT
.,TRBJ1-6,TRBV30,TRBD1,CAWSGQGNSPLHF,TGTGCCTGGAGCGGACAGGGAAATTCACCCCTCCACTTT